This T cell receptor (beta chain) emerged from a study of shared clonotypes between healthy human individuals. The CDR3 is 15 amino acids. Germline CDR1 and CDR2: MNHEY and SVGAGI. Trimming removed 4 bases from V and 8 bases from J; junction bases left unmatched: 5. Sequencing used immunoSEQ multiplex PCR; TCRdb keeps in-frame clones, though not all of them. This table has under 2.5 million clones, 92% appearing once. Material: naive CD4+ T cells from PBMCs. Noted subset: CD45RA+ positively selected. This receptor was obtained from a man aged 18 to 30 in good health. Some clones in this sample may be carry-over from other donors' samples. This rearrangement joins TRBV6-5 to TRBJ2-1; 13 bases align to TRBD2. For the CDR3, the DNA is TGTGCCAGCAGTTCCACTAGCGGGAGGGCCTATGAGCAGTTCTTC. Translation: CASSSTSGRAYEQFF.